The 21 T cell receptor beta chains given below trace back to one sample, sequenced in a study of T cell repertoires in cytomegalovirus infection. Their antigens remain unidentified. TCRdb re-called the reads with MiXCR, one entry per CDR3 protein. The data hold approximately 270,000 distinct CDR3 sequences, with less than 25% observed a single time. Sequenced material: cultured PBMCs, taken from culture after CMV antigen stimulation. All receptors come from a human donor in good health (CMV status not recorded). Some clones in this sample may be carry-over from other donors' samples.

The chain joins TRBV7-9 to TRBJ2-4; 7 bases are a match to TRBD1. V dropped 5 bases and J dropped 7; count of bases not matched to a gene: 8. CDR1 and CDR2 (germline): SEHNR, FQNEAQ (reference sequence). The CDR3 consists of 14 residues. CDR3 nucleotide sequence: TGTGCCAGCAGCACTACGACAGGGAGTAACATTCAGTACTTC. Its translation is CASSTTTGSNIQYF.

This clonotype showed up just a few times. This sequence joins TRBV4-1 and TRBJ1-6; no clear D gene. Germline V gene lookup returns CDR1 MGHRA and CDR2 YSYEKL. The CDR3 loop spans 18 amino acids. V was clipped by 4 bases and J by 0 bases, with 16 bases between them. Here the CDR3 reads CASSPSRGMSSYNSPLHF. In nucleotides, the CDR3 is TGCGCCAGCAGCCCAAGCCGCGGAATGAGCTCCTATAATTCACCCCTCCACTTT.

This clonotype was observed at least ten times. The J gene is TRBJ2-1, the V gene TRBV9; 9 nucleotides match TRBD1. The CDR3 spans 14 residues. Germline V lookup: CDR1 SGDLS, CDR2 YYNGEE. V lost 3 bases to trimming and J lost 15 bases; unmatched junction nucleotides: 13. CDR3 DNA: TGTGCCAGCAGCGCCCGGGACAGGGACGGTAAGCGGTTCTTC. Its translation is CASSARDRDGKRFF.

The gene calls are TRBV20-1 and TRBJ2-1; D possibly matches TRBD1 or TRBD2 (5 bases each). This CDR3 spans 16 amino acids. Germline values: CDR1 DFQATT, CDR2 SNEGSKA (reference sequence). Trimming took 3 bases from V and 8 from J, leaving 23 bases between them. For the CDR3, the DNA is TGCAGTGCTAGTGGGGTCGGGGCGCGTTCGGTGGATGAGCAGTTCTTC. Its protein product is CSASGVGARSVDEQFF.

The table lists this clonotype with many counts. V usage is TRBV7-2 and J usage is TRBJ1-2; 10 nucleotides align to TRBD1. The germline gives CDR1 SGHTA, CDR2 FQGNSA. The trim removed 7 bases at V and 8 bases at J, leaving 16 bases unmatched. The length of the CDR3 is 16 residues. CDR3 in amino acids: CASTHLRDRGKEGYTF. CDR3 coding DNA: TGTGCCAGCACCCATCTCCGGGACAGGGGAAAAGAAGGCTACACCTTC.

The rearrangement links TRBV6-5 to TRBJ2-1; D possibly corresponds to TRBD1 (6 bases). Germline CDR1 MNHEY, CDR2 SVGAGI. Trimming left V 6 bases short and J 2 bases short, with 17 bases between. The CDR3 sequence is 16 residues long. Written as DNA, the CDR3 is TGTGCCAGCAGGACAGCGGTGGGACAAGCCTACAATGAGCAGTTCTTC. Protein sequence: CASRTAVGQAYNEQFF.

The gene calls are TRBV27 and TRBJ1-1, with D perhaps TRBD1 (5 bases). Germline values: CDR1 MNHEY, CDR2 SMNVEV (reference sequence). The V end lost 2 bases, the J end lost 3 bases, and 10 bases lay between the germline ends. The CDR3 is 14 amino acids. The CDR3 DNA is TGTGCCAGCAGTTTAGCAGGGTTTTACACTGAAGCTTTCTTT. Translation gives CASSLAGFYTEAFF.

This clonotype was observed a few times. V and J are TRBV6-6 and TRBJ1-2; 7 bases align to TRBD1. This CDR3 contains 14 residues. With V trimmed by 5 bases and J by 8 bases, 11 bases remained unmatched. CDR1 and CDR2 from the germline V gene are MNHNY and SVGAGI (reference sequence). The CDR3 spells CASSIRRGEGGYTF. In DNA, the CDR3 is TGTGCCAGCAGTATCCGCAGGGGGGAAGGGGGCTACACCTTC.

A few counts support this clonotype. The genes are TRBV7-8 and TRBJ2-1, with 11 bases fitting TRBD2. In germline, CDR1 is SGHVS, CDR2 FQNEAQ. The CDR3 spans 17 residues. The V segment lost 5 bases and the J segment 1 base; nucleotides outside the gene matches: 7. The CDR3 reads CASSIATSGKSYNEQFF. The CDR3 DNA reads TGTGCCAGCAGCATCGCGACTAGCGGGAAATCCTACAATGAGCAGTTCTTC.

The rearrangement joins TRBV6-2 or TRBV6-3 to TRBJ2-3, with 8 bases fitting TRBD1. The CDR3 is 16 residues long. J was trimmed by 9 bases and V by 5 bases; bases with no gene match: 16. Germline V gene data show CDR1 as MNHEY and CDR2 as SVGEGT. CDR3 loop: CASSHSGTGPPRTQYF. The CDR3 DNA reads TGTGCCAGCAGTCATTCCGGGACAGGCCCCCCACGGACGCAGTATTTT.

This clonotype was found a few times. This rearrangement joins TRBV29-1 to TRBJ2-7; tentatively, D is TRBD1 (6 bases). In germline, CDR1 is SQVTM, CDR2 ANQGSEA. The length of the CDR3 is 14 residues. The V gene lost 6 bases and the J gene lost 0 bases, with 15 bases spanning the gap. CDR3 nucleotide sequence: TGCAGCGTGCTAAGTCCGGGACACTCCTACGAGCAGTACTTC. Protein sequence: CSVLSPGHSYEQYF.

For this clonotype: A much larger clone differs by one base, so this may be a read error. J is TRBJ2-1 and V is TRBV7-2; D is uncertain. The CDR3 is 14 amino acids. The germline CDR1 and CDR2 sequences are SGHTA and FQGNSA. V lost 0 bases and J 0 bases, leaving 3 bases between the germline ends. The CDR3 sequence: CASSLAFSYNEQFF. In nucleotides, the CDR3 is TGTGCCAGCAGCTTAGCTTTCTCCTACAATGAGCAGTTCTTC. Combining the CDR3 with reference TRBV7-2 and TRBJ2-1 gives the whole variable domain GAGVSQSPSNKVTEKGKDVELRCDPISGHTALYWYRQSLGQGLEFLIYFQGNSAPDKSGLPSDRFSAERTGGSVSTLTIQRTQQEDSAVYLCASSLAFSYNEQFFGPGTRLTVL.

The rearrangement links TRBV4-1 to TRBJ1-2; D remains unclear. Looked up from germline, CDR1 is MGHRA and CDR2 is YSYEKL. This CDR3 comprises 15 residues. V was cut by 0 bases and J by 2 bases, with 10 bases left in between. The CDR3 reads CASSQDSGGNYGYTF. CDR3 coding DNA: TGCGCCAGCAGCCAAGATAGCGGCGGAAACTATGGCTACACCTTC.

This clonotype was seen only a few times. V gene TRBV12-3 or TRBV12-4 combines with J gene TRBJ1-1, with 8 positions matching TRBD1. The V gene end was trimmed by 6 bases and the J gene end by 4 bases; junction bases not matched to a gene: 4. The CDR3 runs 13 residues. CDR3 nucleotides: TGTGCCAGCAGGGGACAGGAGTCCACTGAAGCTTTCTTT. It encodes CASRGQESTEAFF.

V gene TRBV10-2 combines with J gene TRBJ1-1; D ambiguous. Germline V gives CDR1 WSHSY, CDR2 SAAADI. Trimming removed 8 bases at V and 1 base at J, with 5 bases between. The CDR3 sequence is 11 residues long. The CDR3 bases are TGCGCCAGCGCAGCGAACACTGAAGCTTTCTTT. As protein: CASAANTEAFF.

This clonotype was observed a few times. This sequence joins TRBV6-2 or TRBV6-3 and TRBJ2-1, with 8 bases matching TRBD1. J was trimmed by 4 bases and V by 4 bases; bases with no gene match: 3. Germline V gives CDR1 MNHEY, CDR2 SVGEGT. The CDR3 runs 14 residues. The CDR3 here is CASSLNRGYNEQFF. The CDR3 DNA reads TGTGCCAGCAGTTTGAACAGGGGGTACAATGAGCAGTTCTTC.

A few counts support this clonotype. The chain is built from TRBV11-2 and TRBJ1-2, with D tentatively TRBD1 (6 bases). The CDR3 contains 15 residues. V was shortened by 4 bases and J by 4 bases, with 16 bases between the two germline ends. Germline loops: CDR1 SGHAT, CDR2 FQNNGV. CDR3 bases: TGTGCCAGCAGCTCGCCCAGGGGAAAGGGCTATGGCTACACCTTC. As protein: CASSSPRGKGYGYTF.

Many counts were recorded for this clonotype. This chain uses TRBV12-5 with TRBJ2-2; D may be TRBD2 (6 bases). CDR1 is LGHNT and CDR2 is FRNRAP in the germline V gene. The V end was cut by 0 bases, the J end by 5 bases, with 16 bases between. The CDR3 covers 17 residues. The CDR3 here is CASGLVRDWTETGELFF. CDR3 nucleotides: TGTGCTAGTGGTTTGGTAAGGGACTGGACTGAAACCGGGGAGCTGTTTTTT.

This clonotype was seen a handful of times. The rearrangement links TRBV7-9 to TRBJ2-1; D perhaps matches TRBD2 (5 bases). The germline CDR1 and CDR2 sequences are SEHNR and FQNEAQ (reference sequence). CDR3 length: 17 amino acids. Trimming removed 4 bases from V and 8 bases from J, with 24 bases in between. The CDR3 DNA reads TGTGCCAGCAGCTACATACTAGGGCTCGGCGTTTCAGATGAGCAGTTCTTC. It is translated as CASSYILGLGVSDEQFF.

This clonotype has just a few counts. This chain connects TRBV28 to TRBJ1-4, with TRBD1 identical over 7 bases. The germline CDR1 and CDR2 sequences are MDHEN and SYDVKM. The CDR3 length is 19 residues. Trimming removed 3 bases from V and 8 bases from J; junction bases left unmatched: 21. The DNA of the CDR3 is TGTGCCAGCAGTTTTTCCTGGGACAGCGAACACGGAGGGCACGAAAAACTGTTTTTT. The encoded protein is CASSFSWDSEHGGHEKLFF. Based on the CDR3 plus reference TRBV28 and TRBJ1-4, the full variable domain is DVKVTQSSRYLVKRTGEKVFLECVQDMDHENMFWYRQDPGLGLRLIYFSYDVKMKEKGDIPEGYSVSREKKERFSLILESASTNQTSMYLCASSFSWDSEHGGHEKLFFGSGTQLSVL.

The V gene is TRBV7-6, the J gene TRBJ1-1, with D perhaps TRBD1 (5 bases). Germline CDR1 and CDR2: SGHVS and FNYEAQ. This CDR3 comprises 14 residues. Trimming removed 5 bases from V and 6 bases from J, with 16 bases in between. The CDR3 loop reads CASSPPGGSSEAFF. The CDR3 bases are TGTGCCAGCAGCCCCCCGGGGGGGTCCTCTGAAGCTTTCTTT.